The rows below give T cell receptor beta chains drawn from one sample of a study of cytomegalovirus exposure and HLA in healthy donors. The assay was immunoSEQ multiplex PCR, and TCRdb's table has in-frame clones only and misses some. This table has fewer than 250,000 clones, roughly 82% appearing once. The source material was PBMCs. The receptors originated from a woman between 18 and 29 years old in good health and CMV-seronegative. CDR3s include the opening cysteine and the closing phenylalanine or tryptophan.

CASSHEVVAPTDTQYF	TRBV27	TRBJ2-3
CASSFGADEQYF	TRBV5-1	TRBJ2-7
CASTIAGETQYF	TRBV5-1	TRBJ2-5
CASSQGPRLPYGYTF	TRBV4-1	TRBJ1-2
CASSHGASGYNEQFF	TRBV11-2	TRBJ2-1
CATRADINQPQHF	TRBV15	TRBJ1-5
CASSFPSSGRAGSYNEQFF	TRBV7-3	TRBJ2-1
CASSILAGSSGNTIYF	TRBV19	TRBJ1-3
CASSLYSGEKETQYF	TRBV5-1	TRBJ2-5
CASRELGQPTFYGYTF	TRBV6-1	TRBJ1-2
CASSQGWTRGRLKGYTF	TRBV4-1	TRBJ1-2
CASSFADRYEQYF	TRBV11-3	TRBJ2-7
CASSDSVGSTDTQYF	TRBV6-4	TRBJ2-3
CAWSTKGGGSYNEQFF	TRBV30	TRBJ2-1
CASSSPGLAGGEQFF	TRBV7-2	TRBJ2-1
CASSPYLNTGELFF	TRBV5-1	TRBJ2-2
CASSSLSRRGREPPDTQYF	TRBV13	TRBJ2-3
CAISDGSSYNEQFF	TRBV10-3	TRBJ2-1
CASSPQTGNRYEQYF	TRBV6-5	TRBJ2-7
CAISEDRSSGNTIYF	TRBV10-3	TRBJ1-3
CASENGQSYGYTF	TRBV19	TRBJ1-2
CASRSALQAEQYF	TRBV5-1	TRBJ2-7
CASSLRELQETQYF	TRBV6-5	TRBJ2-5
CAWETGTLGYTF	TRBV30	TRBJ1-2
CASSQDRTINEKLFF	TRBV4-1	TRBJ1-4
CASSVGTVNTGELFF	TRBV9	TRBJ2-2
CASTPRGDAGELFF	TRBV6-5	TRBJ2-2
CASSSTAYEAFF	TRBV5-4	TRBJ1-1
CASSQGPGEVSYNEQFF	TRBV4-2	TRBJ2-1
CAWSGQGNTEAFF	TRBV30	TRBJ1-1
CASRDPGDSYEQYF	TRBV5-1	TRBJ2-7
CASSLAGLGNNEQFF	TRBV5-6	TRBJ2-1
CASSIYSGNTGELFF	TRBV19	TRBJ2-2
CASSLDRSEAFF	TRBV5-6	TRBJ1-1
CASSTRLAGAYNEQFF	TRBV19	TRBJ2-1
CASSPSWPYQETQYF	TRBV9	TRBJ2-5
CASSVGQGFGNTIYF	TRBV9	TRBJ1-3
CASSSRIGYGYTF	TRBV7-2	TRBJ1-2
CASSHGGSSYNEQFF	TRBV5-1	TRBJ2-1
CASSRGTGGLNEQFF	TRBV7-9	TRBJ2-1